The 9 T cell receptor beta chains presented below share a single source sample, sequenced in a study of T cells in Graves' hyperthyroidism and ophthalmopathy. Amplification targeted TCR beta CDR3 regions from RNA transcripts. Primed by the HTBI set, a first-round RT-PCR was run on the TCR CDR3. TCRdb reprocessed the multiplex PCR reads via MiXCR and lists one record per CDR3 protein. The repertoire holds some 510,000 distinct CDR3 sequences, roughly 46% seen once, with 8.2% in the top ten. Specimen: peripheral blood or thyroid tissue (not recorded which). The receptors shown here come from a young woman with Graves' hyperthyroidism.

The chain recombines TRBV7-2 with TRBJ2-7, with D possibly being TRBD2 (7 bases). The CDR3 is 15 residues long. CDR1 and CDR2 from the germline V gene are SGHTA and FQGNSA. Trimming shortened V by 4 bases and J by 2 bases, and 15 bases separated the two germline ends. The CDR3 reads CASSSIGGAAYEQYF. In DNA form, the CDR3 reads TGTGCCAGCAGCTCAATAGGGGGGGCCGCCTACGAGCAGTACTTC. Drawing the rest from reference TRBV7-2 and TRBJ2-7, the complete variable domain is GAGVSQSPSNKVTEKGKDVELRCDPISGHTALYWYRQSLGQGLEFLIYFQGNSAPDKSGLPSDRFSAERTGGSVSTLTIQRTQQEDSAVYLCASSSIGGAAYEQYFGPGTRLTVT.

On this clonotype itself: The germline gene is not matched at one end of the junction; a read error may be the cause. The chain links TRBV2 to TRBJ1-6; D is uncertain. CDR3 size: 8 residues. Looked up from germline, CDR1 is SNHLY and CDR2 is FYNNEI. This CDR3 reads CASSPLDF. The CDR3 nucleotides are TGTGCCAGCAGCCCCCTCGACTTT.

This clonotype was seen many times. The chain couples TRBV20-1 to TRBJ2-6, with TRBD1 matching over 7 bases. The V segment lost 6 bases and the J segment 2 bases; nucleotides outside the gene matches: 1. Germline CDR1 and CDR2: DFQATT and SNEGSKA (reference sequence). The CDR3 runs 13 residues. For the CDR3, the DNA is TGCAGTGCCACAGGGGCTGGGGCCAACGTCCTGACTTTC. The encoded protein is CSATGAGANVLTF.

This clonotype was found a few times. The chain is built from TRBV7-9 and TRBJ1-6, with TRBD1 matching 9 bases. The ends lost 5 bases at V and 9 bases at J; junction bases unmatched: 8. CDR3 length: 15 amino acids. The germline V gene encodes CDR1 SEHNR and CDR2 FQNEAQ (reference sequence). The CDR3 reads CASSPRTGEGSPLHF. The CDR3 DNA reads as TGTGCCAGCAGCCCAAGGACAGGGGAGGGTTCACCCCTCCACTTT.

This clonotype was found once. J is TRBJ2-5 and V is TRBV20-1; D is unresolved. V shed 0 bases and J shed 2 bases, with 10 bases lying between them. The CDR3 is 14 residues long. Germline V gives CDR1 DFQATT, CDR2 SNEGSKA (reference sequence). As DNA, the CDR3 is TGCAGTGCTAGAGATGGAGACCCACAAGAGACCCAGTACTTC. Translation gives CSARDGDPQETQYF.

The chain uses TRBV7-6 and TRBJ2-7, with TRBD2 identical over 8 bases. Germline V gives CDR1 SGHVS, CDR2 FNYEAQ. The trim removed 5 bases at V and 2 bases at J, leaving 8 bases unmatched. The CDR3 loop spans 15 amino acids. The CDR3 sequence is CASSQGLVQTYEQYF. CDR3 nucleotide sequence: TGTGCCAGCAGCCAGGGACTAGTCCAGACCTACGAGCAGTACTTC.

This clonotype came up a few times. The rearrangement joins TRBV7-9 to TRBJ2-5; D is perhaps TRBD2 (5 bases). V was pared by 5 bases and J by 2 bases, with 12 bases between. This CDR3 comprises 14 residues. From germline, CDR1 is SEHNR and CDR2 FQNEAQ (reference sequence). CDR3: CASSPPSLQETQYF. CDR3 nucleotides: TGTGCCAGCAGCCCCCCTAGCTTGCAAGAGACCCAGTACTTC.

This clonotype was detected many times. The J gene is TRBJ1-1, the V gene TRBV5-1; D possibly corresponds to TRBD1 (5 bases). Trimming removed 3 bases from V and 0 bases from J, with 9 bases in between. CDR1 and CDR2 from the germline V gene are SGHRS and YFSETQ. There are 14 residues in the CDR3. The CDR3 DNA follows: TGCGCCAGCAGCTCCGGGACGCTGAACACTGAAGCTTTCTTT. This sequence encodes CASSSGTLNTEAFF.

A note on this clonotype: With a much larger clone just one base away, this may be a read error. The DNA of the CDR3 is TGTGCCAGCAGCTTATATAGGGGCTACACCTTC. It is translated as CASSLYRGYTF. The V and J genes are TRBV7-9 and TRBJ1-2; D remains unclear. Trimming stripped 2 bases from V and 8 bases from J, with 6 bases between. CDR3 length equals 11 residues. Germline assignment: CDR1 SEHNR and CDR2 FQNEAQ (reference sequence).